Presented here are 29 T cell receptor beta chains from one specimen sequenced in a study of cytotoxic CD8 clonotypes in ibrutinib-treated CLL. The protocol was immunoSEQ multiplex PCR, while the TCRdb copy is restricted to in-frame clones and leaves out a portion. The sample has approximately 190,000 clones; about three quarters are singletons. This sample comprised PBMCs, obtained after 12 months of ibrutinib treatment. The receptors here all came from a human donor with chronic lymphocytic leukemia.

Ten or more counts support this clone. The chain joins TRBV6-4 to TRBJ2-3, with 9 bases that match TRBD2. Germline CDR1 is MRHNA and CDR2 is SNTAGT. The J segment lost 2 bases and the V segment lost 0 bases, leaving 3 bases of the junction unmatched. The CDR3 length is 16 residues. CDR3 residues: CASSDSPSGDTDTQYF. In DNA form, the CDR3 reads TGTGCCAGCAGTGACTCCCCTAGCGGGGACACAGATACGCAGTATTTT.

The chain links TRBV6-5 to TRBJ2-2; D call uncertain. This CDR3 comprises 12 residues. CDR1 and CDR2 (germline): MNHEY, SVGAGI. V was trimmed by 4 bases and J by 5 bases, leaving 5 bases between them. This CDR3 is CASSSGTGELFF. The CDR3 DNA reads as TGTGCCAGCAGTTCCGGGACCGGGGAGCTGTTTTTT.

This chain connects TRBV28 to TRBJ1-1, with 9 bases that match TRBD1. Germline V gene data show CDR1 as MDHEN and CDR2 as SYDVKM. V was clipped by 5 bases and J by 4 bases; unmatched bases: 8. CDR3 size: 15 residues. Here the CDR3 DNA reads TGTGCCAGCAGTCAAACTACAGGGGGCTCCACTGAAGCTTTCTTT. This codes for CASSQTTGGSTEAFF.

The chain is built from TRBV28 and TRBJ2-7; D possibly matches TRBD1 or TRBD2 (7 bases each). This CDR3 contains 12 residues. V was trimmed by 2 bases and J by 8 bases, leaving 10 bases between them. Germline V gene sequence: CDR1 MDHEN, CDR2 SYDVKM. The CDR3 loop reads CASSLQGGKQYF. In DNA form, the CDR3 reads TGTGCCAGCAGTTTACAGGGGGGGAAGCAGTACTTC.

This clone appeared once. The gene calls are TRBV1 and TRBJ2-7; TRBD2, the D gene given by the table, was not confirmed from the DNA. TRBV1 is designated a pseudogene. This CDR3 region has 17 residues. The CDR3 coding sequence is TGCACCAGCAGCCAAGAGATAGCGGGGGCAACTAACTACGAGCAGTACTTC. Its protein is CTSSQEIAGATNYEQYF.

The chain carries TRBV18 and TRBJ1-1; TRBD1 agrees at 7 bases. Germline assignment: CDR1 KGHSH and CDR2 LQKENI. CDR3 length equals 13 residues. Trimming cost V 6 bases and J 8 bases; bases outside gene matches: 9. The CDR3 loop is CASSPGTVEEAFF. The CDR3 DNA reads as TGTGCCAGCTCCCCAGGGACAGTCGAGGAAGCTTTCTTT.

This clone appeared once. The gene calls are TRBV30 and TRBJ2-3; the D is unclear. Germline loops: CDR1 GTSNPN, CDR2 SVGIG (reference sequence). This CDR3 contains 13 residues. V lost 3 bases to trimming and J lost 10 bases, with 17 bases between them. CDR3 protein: CAWSPGLGQAQYF. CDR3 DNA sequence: TGTGCCTGGAGCCCGGGCCTAGGTCAGGCGCAGTATTTT.

DNA for the CDR3: TGTGCCAGCACGGAGGGGGCCCTCAATGAGCAGTTCTTC. Translated, it gives CASTEGALNEQFF. The V call is TRBV30, the J call TRBJ2-1, with a weak D call TRBD1 (7 bases). Germline CDR1 reads GTSNPN; CDR2 reads SVGIG (reference sequence). The V and J ends lost 8 bases and 6 bases respectively, with 17 bases between them. The CDR3 totals 13 residues.

CDR3 bases: TGTGCCAGCAGCTCCGGGACAGCTTACTTCGAAGCTTTCTTT. This encodes CASSSGTAYFEAFF. The chain links TRBV7-2 to TRBJ1-1; TRBD1 matches at 7 bases. V was pared by 4 bases and J by 8 bases, with 10 bases of the junction left unmatched. The CDR3 runs 14 residues. The germline V gene has CDR1 SGHTA and CDR2 FQGNSA. Full variable domain (outside the CDR3, taken from reference TRBV7-2 and TRBJ1-1): GAGVSQSPSNKVTEKGKDVELRCDPISGHTALYWYRQSLGQGLEFLIYFQGNSAPDKSGLPSDRFSAERTGGSVSTLTIQRTQQEDSAVYLCASSSGTAYFEAFFGQGTRLTVV.

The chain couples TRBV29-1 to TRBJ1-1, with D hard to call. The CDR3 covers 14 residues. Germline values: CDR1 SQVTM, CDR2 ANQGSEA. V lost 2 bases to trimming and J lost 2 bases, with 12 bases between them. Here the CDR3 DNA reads TGCAGCGTTGAAATGGGTCTGATAAACACTGAAGCTTTCTTT. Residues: CSVEMGLINTEAFF.

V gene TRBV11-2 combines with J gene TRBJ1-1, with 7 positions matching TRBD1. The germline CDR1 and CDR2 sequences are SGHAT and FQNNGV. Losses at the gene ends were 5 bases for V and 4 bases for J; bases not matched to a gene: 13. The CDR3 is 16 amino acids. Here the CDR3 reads CASSRQGSAVGTEAFF. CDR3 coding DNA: TGTGCCAGCAGCCGACAGGGATCAGCGGTGGGCACTGAAGCTTTCTTT.

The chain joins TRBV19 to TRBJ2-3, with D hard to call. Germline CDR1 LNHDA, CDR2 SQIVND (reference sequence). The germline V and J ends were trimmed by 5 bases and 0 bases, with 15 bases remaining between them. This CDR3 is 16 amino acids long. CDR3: CASSFWSKGSTDTQYF. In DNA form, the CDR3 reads TGTGCCAGTAGTTTTTGGTCTAAAGGGAGCACAGATACGCAGTATTTT. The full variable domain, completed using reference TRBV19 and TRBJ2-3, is DGGITQSPKYLFRKEGQNVTLSCEQNLNHDAMYWYRQDPGQGLRLIYYSQIVNDFQKGDIAEGYSVSREKKESFPLTVTSAQKNPTAFYLCASSFWSKGSTDTQYFGPGTRLTVL.

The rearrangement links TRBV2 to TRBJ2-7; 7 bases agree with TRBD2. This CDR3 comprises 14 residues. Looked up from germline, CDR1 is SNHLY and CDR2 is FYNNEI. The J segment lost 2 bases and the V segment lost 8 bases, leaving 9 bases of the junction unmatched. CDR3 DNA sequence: TGTGCCAGCTCACCGACTAGCTACACCTACGAGCAGTACTTC. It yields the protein CASSPTSYTYEQYF.

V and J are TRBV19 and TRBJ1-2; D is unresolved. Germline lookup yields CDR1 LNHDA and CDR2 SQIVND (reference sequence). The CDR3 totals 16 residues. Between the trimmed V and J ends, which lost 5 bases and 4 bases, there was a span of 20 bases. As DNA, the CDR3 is TGTGCCAGTAGTTCTTTCTGGCGCGGCGATTTCTATGGCTACACCTTC. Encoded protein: CASSSFWRGDFYGYTF.

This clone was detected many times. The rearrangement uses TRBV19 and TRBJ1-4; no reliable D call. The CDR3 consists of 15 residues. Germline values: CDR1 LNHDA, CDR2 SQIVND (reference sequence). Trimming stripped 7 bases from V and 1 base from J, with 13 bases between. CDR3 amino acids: CASTPFGRTNEKLFF. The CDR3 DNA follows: TGTGCCAGTACTCCCTTTGGACGAACTAATGAAAAACTGTTTTTT.

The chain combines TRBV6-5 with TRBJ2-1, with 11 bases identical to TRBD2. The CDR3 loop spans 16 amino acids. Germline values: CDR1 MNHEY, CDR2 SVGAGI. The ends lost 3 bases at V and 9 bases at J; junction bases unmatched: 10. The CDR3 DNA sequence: TGTGCCAGCAGTTATCAACTAGCGGGAGAATTAGGTGAGCAGTTCTTC. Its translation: CASSYQLAGELGEQFF.

The CDR3: CASSKEVGKYEQYF. The CDR3 region has the DNA TGTGCCAGCAGCAAAGAGGTCGGTAAGTACGAGCAGTACTTC. This sequence joins TRBV21-1 and TRBJ2-7. TRBV21-1 is annotated as a pseudogene. CDR3 length: 14 residues.

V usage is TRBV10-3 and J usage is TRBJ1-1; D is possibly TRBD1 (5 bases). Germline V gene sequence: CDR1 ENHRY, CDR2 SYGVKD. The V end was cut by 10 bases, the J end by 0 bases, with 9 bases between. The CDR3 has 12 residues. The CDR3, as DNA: TGTGCCAGCCGGGGCGTGAACACTGAAGCTTTCTTT. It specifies CASRGVNTEAFF.

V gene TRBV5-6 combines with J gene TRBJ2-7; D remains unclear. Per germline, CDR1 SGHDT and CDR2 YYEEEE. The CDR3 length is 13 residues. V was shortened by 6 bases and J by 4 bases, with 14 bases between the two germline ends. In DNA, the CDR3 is TGTGCCAGCACCCCGAGGTATTCGTACGAGCAGTACTTC. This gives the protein CASTPRYSYEQYF.

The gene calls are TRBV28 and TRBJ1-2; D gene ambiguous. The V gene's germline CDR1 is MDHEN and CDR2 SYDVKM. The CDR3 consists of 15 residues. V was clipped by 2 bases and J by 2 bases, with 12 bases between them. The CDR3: CASSLRHPNNYGYTF. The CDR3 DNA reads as TGTGCCAGCAGTTTACGCCACCCAAACAACTATGGCTACACCTTC.

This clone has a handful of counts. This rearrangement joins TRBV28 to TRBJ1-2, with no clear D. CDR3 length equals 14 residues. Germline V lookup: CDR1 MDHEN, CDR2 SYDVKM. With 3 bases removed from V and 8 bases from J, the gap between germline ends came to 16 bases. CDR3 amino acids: CASSLFRPNYGYTF. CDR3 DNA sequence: TGTGCCAGCAGTTTGTTTAGGCCTAATTACGGCTACACCTTC.

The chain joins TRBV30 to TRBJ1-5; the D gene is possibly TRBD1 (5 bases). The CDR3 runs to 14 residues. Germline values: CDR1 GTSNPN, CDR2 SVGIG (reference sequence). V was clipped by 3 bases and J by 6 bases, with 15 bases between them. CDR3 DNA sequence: TGTGCCTGGAGCACAGGTACGTCAGGTCAGCCCCAGCATTTT. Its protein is CAWSTGTSGQPQHF.

The CDR3 region is CASSREGGNQPQHF. As DNA, the CDR3 is TGTGCCAGCAGTCGAGAGGGCGGCAATCAGCCCCAGCATTTT. The chain couples TRBV6-1 to TRBJ1-5; D is unresolved. This CDR3 region has 14 residues. Germline CDR1 reads MNHNS; CDR2 reads SASEGT. Trimming left V 5 bases short and J 2 bases short, with 10 bases between.

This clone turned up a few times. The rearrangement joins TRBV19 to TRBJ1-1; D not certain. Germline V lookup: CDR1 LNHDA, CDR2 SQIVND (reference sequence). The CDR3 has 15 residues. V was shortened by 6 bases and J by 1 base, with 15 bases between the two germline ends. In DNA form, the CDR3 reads TGTGCCAGTAGGAAGGGTTTTTTTCGGAACACTGAAGCTTTCTTT. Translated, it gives CASRKGFFRNTEAFF.

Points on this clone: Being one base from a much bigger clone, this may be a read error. The CDR3 nucleotides are TGTGCCAGCAGCTTAAACCACGAGCAGTACTTC. As protein: CASSLNHEQYF. The chain employs TRBV7-2 and TRBJ2-7; D ambiguous. The CDR3 runs 11 residues. CDR1 and CDR2 (germline): SGHTA, FQGNSA. With 2 bases removed from V and 5 bases from J, the gap between germline ends came to 4 bases.

The CDR3 here is CASSLGGTANAGNTIYF. The CDR3 coding sequence is TGTGCCAGCAGCTTAGGAGGGACAGCCAACGCTGGAAACACCATATATTTT. This chain connects TRBV9 to TRBJ1-3, with 7 bases lining up with TRBD1. This CDR3 comprises 17 residues. V was clipped by 4 bases and J by 2 bases; unmatched bases: 12. The germline gives CDR1 SGDLS, CDR2 YYNGEE.

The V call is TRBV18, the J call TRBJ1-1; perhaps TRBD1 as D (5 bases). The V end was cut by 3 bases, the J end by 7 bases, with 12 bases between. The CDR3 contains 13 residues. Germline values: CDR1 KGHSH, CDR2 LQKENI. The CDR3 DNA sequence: TGTGCCAGCTCACCCACCAGGGTGATTGAAGCTTTCTTT. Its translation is CASSPTRVIEAFF.

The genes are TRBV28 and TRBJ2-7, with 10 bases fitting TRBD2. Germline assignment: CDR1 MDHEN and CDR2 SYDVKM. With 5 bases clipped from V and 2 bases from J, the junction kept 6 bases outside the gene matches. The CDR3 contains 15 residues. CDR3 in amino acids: CASSPRLAGTYEQYF. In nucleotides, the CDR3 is TGTGCCAGCAGTCCGAGACTAGCGGGCACCTACGAGCAGTACTTC.

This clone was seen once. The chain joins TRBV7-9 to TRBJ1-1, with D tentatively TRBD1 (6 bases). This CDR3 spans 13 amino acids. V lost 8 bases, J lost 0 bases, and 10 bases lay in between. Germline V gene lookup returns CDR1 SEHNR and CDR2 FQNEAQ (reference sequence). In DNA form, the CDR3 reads TGTGCCAGCGACCGGGACATGAACACTGAAGCTTTCTTT. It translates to CASDRDMNTEAFF.